Listed below are T cell receptor beta chains from one sample, sequenced in a study of cytomegalovirus exposure and HLA in healthy donors. Sequencing used immunoSEQ multiplex PCR; TCRdb keeps in-frame clones, though not all of them. Of roughly 150,000 clones detected, around 73% appear once; the ten largest clones hold about 4.9%. Sequencing input: PBMCs. These receptors were obtained from a woman between 18 and 30 years old in good health and CMV-seropositive. CDR3s include the opening cysteine and the closing phenylalanine or tryptophan.

TRBV5-6	TRBJ2-7	CASSTTGYEQYF
TRBV7-9	TRBJ1-1	CSSSFRGTEAFF
TRBV7-9	TRBJ1-2	CASSQYQVGYGYTF
TRBV18	TRBJ2-7	CASSSILGYEQYF
TRBV7-3	TRBJ1-4	CASSRFGDRGLDNEKLFF
TRBV5-1	TRBJ1-3	CASSPGPSSGNTIYF
TRBV5-5	TRBJ2-1	CASSLAGPHKGEQFF
TRBV4-1	TRBJ2-5	CASSPGLAGYGETQYF
TRBV25-1	TRBJ1-1	CASSEYGRGLMYTEAFF
TRBV5-1	TRBJ2-7	CASSLQRQGGYEQYF
TRBV7-7	TRBJ2-1	CASSLALDSSYNEQFF
TRBV6-1	TRBJ1-6	CASSEISWQGESPLHF
TRBV6-6	TRBJ2-7	CASSYRTGSSYEQYF
TRBV7-9	TRBJ2-7	CASSARQGREQYF
TRBV9	TRBJ2-1	CASTPQGSNNEQFF
TRBV29-1	TRBJ1-3	CSALNRVRSGNTIYF
TRBV7-9	TRBJ1-6	CSSSLRQGASNSPLHF
TRBV14	TRBJ1-3	CASSQQPVGSGNTIYF
TRBV19	TRBJ2-1	CASSTPGLAGRRSYNEQFF
TRBV18	TRBJ2-1	CASSPAGQGAYNEQFF
TRBV11-3	TRBJ2-3	CASSLKGLDTQYF
TRBV7-2	TRBJ1-2	CASSLRGGGGYTF
TRBV5-4	TRBJ2-7	CASSLDGQRFEQYF
TRBV11-2	TRBJ1-1	CASSLTEGYTEAFF
TRBV6-6	TRBJ2-3	CASSRGDTQYF
TRBV4-2	TRBJ2-2	CASRNREAGVFTGELFF
TRBV9	TRBJ2-5	CASNRGTSGVQETQYF
TRBV29-1	TRBJ2-5	CSVEDRRGVRETQYF
TRBV6-1	TRBJ2-3	CASSARTGGNIDTQYF
TRBV6-6	TRBJ1-5	CASSYDRHNQPQHF
TRBV7-9	TRBJ1-6	CASSPAGAQSPLHF
TRBV7-9	TRBJ1-5	CASSPQGNQPQHF
TRBV2	TRBJ2-5	CASSPTLGQFGKETQYF
TRBV4-3	TRBJ2-3	CASSQAGVGTDTQYF
TRBV28	TRBJ1-2	CATAGGNGYTF
TRBV28	TRBJ2-3	CASSGRDRGTDTQYF
TRBV11-2	TRBJ2-1	CASSSRGRGGLYNEQFF
TRBV5-1	TRBJ2-1	CASSFGTGDDEQFF
TRBV27	TRBJ1-2	CASTRGIDYGYTF
TRBV5-1	TRBJ1-5	CASSLDGQGNQPQHF
TRBV5-1	TRBJ1-1	CASSWDNLNTEAFF
TRBV10-3	TRBJ2-7	CAISESLSAAYEQYF
TRBV19	TRBJ1-5	CASRTPDRYNQPQHF
TRBV27	TRBJ1-2	CASSTDVEGSYGYTF
TRBV5-4	TRBJ2-7	CASSLVGGAVYEQYF
TRBV29-1	TRBJ1-4	CSAQNEKLFF
TRBV29-1	TRBJ2-2	CSVASGGTLSNTGELFF
TRBV2	TRBJ1-2	CASSELADGYTF
TRBV9	TRBJ2-1	CASSVQGGYSRNEQFF
TRBV23-1	TRBJ2-7	CASSQTVTPYEQYF